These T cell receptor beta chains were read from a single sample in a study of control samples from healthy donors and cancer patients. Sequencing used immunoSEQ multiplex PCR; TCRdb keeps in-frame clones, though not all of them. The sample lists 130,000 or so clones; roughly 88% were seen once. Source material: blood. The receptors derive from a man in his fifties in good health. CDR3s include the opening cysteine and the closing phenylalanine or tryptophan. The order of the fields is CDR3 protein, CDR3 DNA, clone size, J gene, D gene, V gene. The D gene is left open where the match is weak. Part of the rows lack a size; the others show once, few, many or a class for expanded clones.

CDR3 protein: CASSLTGGPVDTQYF; CDR3 DNA: TGCGCCAGCAGCTTGACGGGGGGCCCCGTTGATACGCAGTATTTT; clone size: -; J gene: TRBJ2-3; D gene: -; V gene: TRBV5-1
CDR3 protein: CASSPAQVYDTQYF; CDR3 DNA: TGTGCCAGCTCACCCGCGCAGGTTTACGATACGCAGTATTTT; clone size: -; J gene: TRBJ2-3; D gene: -; V gene: TRBV18
CDR3 protein: CASRGLAGGSSYNEQFF; CDR3 DNA: TGTGCCAGCCGTGGGCTAGCGGGGGGGAGCTCCTACAATGAGCAGTTCTTC; clone size: once; J gene: TRBJ2-1; D gene: TRBD2; V gene: TRBV19
CDR3 protein: CASSQSTGGEKLFF; CDR3 DNA: TGTGCCAGCAGCCAGTCTACTGGTGGGGAAAAACTGTTTTTT; clone size: -; J gene: TRBJ1-4; D gene: -; V gene: TRBV14
CDR3 protein: CASYQPSSYEQYF; CDR3 DNA: TGTGCCAGCTACCAACCTAGCTCCTACGAGCAGTACTTC; clone size: -; J gene: TRBJ2-7; D gene: -; V gene: TRBV28
CDR3 protein: CASSLVSDYEQYF; CDR3 DNA: TGCGCCAGCAGCTTGGTATCTGACTACGAGCAGTACTTC; clone size: few; J gene: TRBJ2-7; D gene: -; V gene: TRBV5-1
CDR3 protein: CASRRSNSAEAFF; CDR3 DNA: TGTGCCAGCAGGAGGTCGAACAGCGCTGAAGCTTTCTTT; clone size: -; J gene: TRBJ1-1; D gene: -; V gene: TRBV28
CDR3 protein: CASSVTGGNTGELFF; CDR3 DNA: TGTGCCAGCAGCGTAACGGGTGGGAACACCGGGGAGCTGTTTTTT; clone size: once; J gene: TRBJ2-2; D gene: -; V gene: TRBV9
CDR3 protein: CASSRGLEAFF; CDR3 DNA: TGTGCCAGCAGTCGGGGCCTTGAAGCTTTCTTT; clone size: -; J gene: TRBJ1-1; D gene: -; V gene: TRBV6-5
CDR3 protein: CAWSVREGQPQHF; CDR3 DNA: TGTGCCTGGAGTGTACGAGAGGGTCAGCCCCAGCATTTT; clone size: -; J gene: TRBJ1-5; D gene: -; V gene: TRBV30
CDR3 protein: CASSPRPNEQFF; CDR3 DNA: TGTGCCAGCAGTCCCCGTCCAAATGAGCAGTTCTTC; clone size: -; J gene: TRBJ2-1; D gene: -; V gene: TRBV28
CDR3 protein: CASSGATGTNTEAFF; CDR3 DNA: TGCGCCAGCAGTGGGGCGACAGGGACGAACACTGAAGCTTTCTTT; clone size: -; J gene: TRBJ1-1; D gene: TRBD1; V gene: TRBV10-1
CDR3 protein: CASSELNIQYF; CDR3 DNA: TGTGCCAGCAGTGAGCTAAACATTCAGTACTTC; clone size: -; J gene: TRBJ2-4; D gene: -; V gene: TRBV2
CDR3 protein: CASSPGQGLIGELFF; CDR3 DNA: TGTGCCAGCAGTCCCGGACAGGGATTAATCGGGGAGCTGTTTTTT; clone size: -; J gene: TRBJ2-2; D gene: -; V gene: TRBV21-1
CDR3 protein: CASRTKGADYGYTF; CDR3 DNA: TGTGCCAGCAGGACAAAAGGGGCAGACTATGGCTACACCTTC; clone size: -; J gene: TRBJ1-2; D gene: -; V gene: TRBV3-1/TRBV3-2
CDR3 protein: CASSLGAGYTGELFF; CDR3 DNA: TGTGCTAGCAGCTTAGGCGCCGGTTACACCGGGGAGCTGTTTTTT; clone size: once; J gene: TRBJ2-2; D gene: -; V gene: TRBV7-7
CDR3 protein: CASSTGAGYTPGELFF; CDR3 DNA: TGTGCCAGCAGCACAGGGGCGGGGTACACACCCGGGGAGCTGTTTTTT; clone size: -; J gene: TRBJ2-2; D gene: -; V gene: TRBV9
CDR3 protein: CASSSHGQGDYGYTF; CDR3 DNA: TGTGCCAGCAGTTCCCACGGGCAGGGAGACTATGGCTACACCTTC; clone size: -; J gene: TRBJ1-2; D gene: -; V gene: TRBV28
CDR3 protein: CASSRTGSTWQNGYTF; CDR3 DNA: TGTGCCAGCAGTAGGACAGGGTCGACTTGGCAGAACGGCTACACCTTC; clone size: -; J gene: TRBJ1-2; D gene: TRBD1; V gene: TRBV28
CDR3 protein: CASSRQASYEQYF; CDR3 DNA: TGTGCCAGCTCTCGACAGGCGTCCTACGAGCAGTACTTC; clone size: -; J gene: TRBJ2-7; D gene: -; V gene: TRBV6-5
CDR3 protein: CARSSPPGQGQYEQYF; CDR3 DNA: TGTGCCAGAAGCTCCCCCCCGGGACAGGGGCAATACGAGCAGTACTTC; clone size: -; J gene: TRBJ2-7; D gene: TRBD1; V gene: TRBV5-3
CDR3 protein: CASSLAGAGNTIYF; CDR3 DNA: TGCGCCAGCAGCTTGGCAGGGGCTGGAAACACCATATATTTT; clone size: -; J gene: TRBJ1-3; D gene: -; V gene: TRBV5-1
CDR3 protein: CAISEGGPNYGYTF; CDR3 DNA: TGTGCCATCAGTGAGGGGGGACCCAACTATGGCTACACCTTC; clone size: -; J gene: TRBJ1-2; D gene: -; V gene: TRBV10-3
CDR3 protein: CASSGQEWVGQETQYF; CDR3 DNA: TGTGCCAGCAGCGGTCAAGAGTGGGTAGGCCAAGAGACCCAGTACTTC; clone size: -; J gene: TRBJ2-5; D gene: -; V gene: TRBV7-9
CDR3 protein: CASSIPDRNTIYF; CDR3 DNA: TGTGCCAGTAGTATCCCGGACAGAAACACCATATATTTT; clone size: -; J gene: TRBJ1-3; D gene: -; V gene: TRBV19
CDR3 protein: CASTQGPGELFF; CDR3 DNA: TGTGCCAGTACACAGGGGCCCGGGGAGCTGTTTTTT; clone size: -; J gene: TRBJ2-2; D gene: TRBD1; V gene: TRBV28
CDR3 protein: CASSTSNQPQHF; CDR3 DNA: TGTGCCAGCAGCACTAGCAATCAGCCCCAGCATTTT; clone size: -; J gene: TRBJ1-5; D gene: -; V gene: TRBV5-6
CDR3 protein: CASSFGTLYEQYF; CDR3 DNA: TGTGCCAGCAGCTTTGGGACACTATACGAGCAGTACTTC; clone size: few; J gene: TRBJ2-7; D gene: -; V gene: TRBV5-6
CDR3 protein: CATSDLQVNYGYTF; CDR3 DNA: TGTGCCACCAGTGATTTGCAGGTTAACTATGGCTACACCTTC; clone size: -; J gene: TRBJ1-2; D gene: -; V gene: TRBV24-1
CDR3 protein: CAWSVYAVGNQPQHF; CDR3 DNA: TGTGCCTGGAGTGTATACGCCGTAGGCAATCAGCCCCAGCATTTT; clone size: -; J gene: TRBJ1-5; D gene: -; V gene: TRBV30
CDR3 protein: CASRSPGQTNYGYTF; CDR3 DNA: TGTGCCAGCAGATCACCGGGACAGACAAACTATGGCTACACCTTC; clone size: -; J gene: TRBJ1-2; D gene: TRBD1; V gene: TRBV6-5
CDR3 protein: CASVGLSETQYF; CDR3 DNA: TGCGCCAGCGTAGGACTTTCAGAGACCCAGTACTTC; clone size: -; J gene: TRBJ2-5; D gene: -; V gene: TRBV10-2
CDR3 protein: CASGGGTRAQYF; CDR3 DNA: TGTGCCAGCGGCGGAGGGACTCGAGCGCAGTACTTC; clone size: -; J gene: TRBJ2-7; D gene: -; V gene: TRBV6-6
CDR3 protein: CASRFSSGLNTDTQYF; CDR3 DNA: TGTGCCAGCAGATTCTCGTCGGGGCTTAACACAGATACGCAGTATTTT; clone size: -; J gene: TRBJ2-3; D gene: -; V gene: TRBV2
CDR3 protein: CSAREVGGYTF; CDR3 DNA: TGCAGTGCTAGAGAAGTCGGCGGCTACACCTTC; clone size: -; J gene: TRBJ1-2; D gene: -; V gene: TRBV20-1